This T cell receptor beta chain was identified during a study of cytomegalovirus exposure and HLA in healthy donors. Study details: Genetic ancestry analysis placed approximately 79% of the 398 donors that were genotyped in the Caucasian-associated cluster.

Regarding this clone: Its specificity is unknown.

Whole-study findings and limits: TCR beta V segments were, for the most part, productive about 87% or about 30% of the time in an earlier analysis. Specific recognition of CMV antigens was confirmed in vitro for a few chains (all CMV-associated).

Use of 60 Vbeta and 13 Jbeta primers characterized the PCR. Profiled with immunoSEQ multiplex PCR; TCRdb holds only in-frame clones, not every one. The repertoire includes 150,000 to 200,000 clones, roughly 71% of them detected once, and around 1.5% sits in the top ten. Germline CDR1 is SNHLY and CDR2 is FYNNEI. The CDR3 consists of 10 residues. Germline trimming cut 6 bases from V and 10 bases from J; bases unmatched to any gene: 3. Sequencing used PBMCs. The TCR was taken from a girl between 5 and 17 years old in good health and CMV-seronegative. This chain joins TRBV2 and TRBJ2-7; 7 bases fit TRBD2. The CDR3 DNA is TGTGCCAGCAGGGGACTAAAACAGTACTTC. This translates into CASRGLKQYF.